This is a list of T cell receptor beta chains from one sample in a study of OX40 agonist ivuxolimab in advanced cancers. TCRdb's table, derived via immunoSEQ multiplex PCR, lists solely in-frame clones and lacks some. Here the sample spans tens of thousands of clones, around 85% being singletons. This specimen was CD4+ or CD8+ T cells sorted from blood, taken in a trial of the OX40 agonist ivuxolimab. Receptors originate from an adult with an advanced solid tumor such as melanoma, head and neck, liver or kidney cancer. Each CDR3 is given without its conserved first and last residue.

v_gene	j_gene	CDR3aa
TRBV4-3	TRBJ2-2	ASGHYRDDNTGELF
TRBV7-3	TRBJ1-1	ASSPLGGSGSTEAF
TRBV19	TRBJ1-2	ATQTGVNYGYT
TRBV2	TRBJ2-2	ASRQDRGATGELF
TRBV14	TRBJ2-1	ASSDHTGTGFHNEQF
TRBV19	TRBJ1-1	ASTPTDLEAF
TRBV11-2	TRBJ2-5	ASSPSGGWGETQY
TRBV4-2	TRBJ1-1	ASSQDRGTEAF
TRBV28	TRBJ1-5	ASSESYGEGRELSNQPQH
TRBV28	TRBJ2-1	ASSLEGQGVSYNEQF
TRBV5-1	TRBJ2-3	ASRVLIVDTQY